The 21 T cell receptor beta chains reported below all come from one sample, sequenced in a study of cytomegalovirus exposure and HLA in healthy donors. In the PCR, 60 Vbeta and 13 Jbeta primers were used. Only in-frame clones appear in the TCRdb table, and some are missing; sequencing was by immunoSEQ multiplex PCR. Of more than 80,000 clones in the sample, 60% to 85% were seen once. Sequenced sample: PBMCs. The receptor source for this set is a man between 18 and 29 years old in good health and CMV-seropositive.

The chain is built from TRBV5-6 and TRBJ2-7; 9 bases map to TRBD2. Trimming took 4 bases from V and 3 from J; bases not matched to a gene: 8. This CDR3 has 15 residues. Germline loops: CDR1 SGHDT, CDR2 YYEEEE. The chain's CDR3 is CASSHKNSGSYEQYF. The CDR3 DNA sequence: TGTGCCAGCAGCCATAAAAATAGCGGGAGCTACGAGCAGTACTTC.

This sequence joins TRBV29-1 and TRBJ2-2; 9 nucleotides agree with TRBD2. Per the germline V gene, CDR1 is SQVTM and CDR2 is ANQGSEA. The length of the CDR3 is 15 residues. V lost 6 bases and J lost 3; bases outside the gene matches: 8. The chain's CDR3 is CSVQRGGRDTGELFF. The CDR3 DNA is TGCAGCGTCCAACGGGGCGGGAGGGACACCGGGGAGCTGTTTTTT.

The rearrangement joins TRBV28 to TRBJ2-7; 7 positions agree with TRBD2. CDR1 is MDHEN and CDR2 is SYDVKM in the germline V gene. The trim removed 8 bases at V and 6 bases at J, leaving 19 bases unmatched. CDR3 length: 16 amino acids. CDR3 nucleotide sequence: TGTGCCAGCGAGGGAAGGGTCGGGACTATCTCAGCCGAGCAGTACTTC. Translated: CASEGRVGTISAEQYF.

This chain uses TRBV6-6 with TRBJ1-2; D ambiguous. Germline V gene lookup returns CDR1 MNHNY and CDR2 SVGAGI (reference sequence). This CDR3 region has 15 residues. V gave up 2 bases and J gave up 0 bases, with 10 bases separating them. The CDR3 region is CASSYDGDTNYGYTF. The CDR3 DNA reads TGTGCCAGCAGTTACGATGGAGATACTAACTATGGCTACACCTTC.

The rearrangement uses TRBV6-5 and TRBJ1-2; 10 bases fit TRBD1. This CDR3 spans 13 amino acids. V lost 4 bases to trimming and J lost 8 bases; unmatched junction nucleotides: 4. Germline CDR1 MNHEY, CDR2 SVGAGI. CDR3 loop: CASSWGQGMGYTF. The CDR3 nucleotides read TGTGCCAGCAGTTGGGGACAGGGGATGGGCTACACCTTC.

This chain connects TRBV5-1 to TRBJ1-1, with D hard to call. Trimming pared 0 bases from V and 2 bases from J, leaving 8 bases between. The CDR3 has 14 amino acids. Germline CDR1 SGHRS, CDR2 YFSETQ. CDR3 sequence: CASSLVQSNTEAFF. The CDR3 DNA reads as TGCGCCAGCAGCTTGGTTCAATCCAACACTGAAGCTTTCTTT.

The rearrangement links TRBV28 to TRBJ2-1; the D is unclear. This CDR3 has 13 residues. V was pared by 2 bases and J by 9 bases, with 11 bases between. The germline V gene has CDR1 MDHEN and CDR2 SYDVKM. The CDR3 is CASSLTGVLEQFF. DNA for the CDR3: TGTGCCAGCAGTTTAACTGGTGTTCTTGAGCAGTTCTTC.

This chain connects TRBV28 to TRBJ2-1; TRBD1 agrees at 9 bases. V lost 7 bases, J lost 8 bases, and 9 bases stayed unmatched. The CDR3 has 14 amino acids. CDR1 is MDHEN, CDR2 SYDVKM, per germline. Written as DNA, the CDR3 is TGTGCCAGCAAGGCGCGGGACAGGGCATATGAGCAGTTCTTC. This translates into CASKARDRAYEQFF.

The V and J genes are TRBV5-4 and TRBJ2-3, with TRBD2 matching 11 bases. CDR3 size: 16 residues. The ends lost 3 bases at V and 3 bases at J; junction bases unmatched: 6. Germline CDR1 and CDR2: SGHNT and YYREEE (reference sequence). CDR3 nucleotide sequence: TGTGCCAGCAGCTCCGGACTAGCGGGTGTTACAGATACGCAGTATTTT. Translation: CASSSGLAGVTDTQYF.

This clone has a handful of counts. J is TRBJ2-1 and V is TRBV2; possibly TRBD2 for D (5 bases). Looked up from germline, CDR1 is SNHLY and CDR2 is FYNNEI. Trimming shortened V by 8 bases and J by 2 bases, and 22 bases separated the two germline ends. CDR3 length: 17 amino acids. CDR3 nucleotides: TGTGCCAGCGACGCACAGACTACTATTAATACCTACAATGAGCAGTTCTTC. Protein product: CASDAQTTINTYNEQFF.

The chain is built from TRBV6-1 and TRBJ1-5, with 10 bases fitting TRBD1. Germline V gene data show CDR1 as MNHNS and CDR2 as SASEGT. Trimming removed 4 bases from V and 4 bases from J; junction bases left unmatched: 4. This CDR3 has 15 amino acids. Here the CDR3 DNA reads TGTGCCAGCAGTGGAGAGGACAGGGGGAATCAGCCCCAGCATTTT. Translated: CASSGEDRGNQPQHF.

This chain joins TRBV7-6 and TRBJ2-1, with 7 bases fitting TRBD2. This CDR3 contains 14 residues. In germline, CDR1 is SGHVS, CDR2 FNYEAQ. V shed 4 bases, J shed 9 bases, and the junction held 9 bases outside the gene matches. CDR3 sequence: CASSSGLWEGEQFF. The CDR3 coding sequence is TGTGCCAGCAGCTCCGGGCTCTGGGAGGGTGAGCAGTTCTTC.

The chain employs TRBV6-6 and TRBJ2-3; 8 bases are a match to TRBD2. Per germline, CDR1 MNHNY and CDR2 SVGAGI (reference sequence). This CDR3 spans 15 amino acids. Trimming cost V 5 bases and J 4 bases; bases outside gene matches: 8. CDR3 in amino acids: CASSKAGAGPDTQYF. DNA for the CDR3: TGTGCCAGCAGTAAAGCGGGAGCGGGCCCAGATACGCAGTATTTT.

The sample holds a few counts of this clone. The CDR3 nucleotides are TGTGCCAGCAGCCCCCGGACAGGTCCTGAAGCTTTCTTT. Translated, it gives CASSPRTGPEAFF. The chain recombines TRBV7-9 with TRBJ1-1, with 7 bases matching TRBD1. J was trimmed by 6 bases and V by 5 bases; bases with no gene match: 6. Germline V gene data show CDR1 as SEHNR and CDR2 as FQNEAQ (reference sequence). This CDR3 contains 13 residues.

This chain joins TRBV7-9 and TRBJ2-1; 10 bases fit TRBD2. CDR3 length: 19 residues. Germline loops: CDR1 SEHNR, CDR2 FQNEAQ (reference sequence). V was pared by 5 bases and J by 0 bases, with 13 bases of the junction left unmatched. This chain's CDR3 is CASSPGASGRSRSYNEQFF. As DNA, the CDR3 is TGTGCCAGCAGCCCAGGTGCTAGCGGGAGATCCCGCTCCTACAATGAGCAGTTCTTC.

V and J are TRBV11-2 and TRBJ2-3; unclear D gene. V dropped 5 bases and J dropped 8 bases, with 11 bases sitting between them. CDR3 size: 12 residues. Germline V gene lookup returns CDR1 SGHAT and CDR2 FQNNGV. This CDR3 reads CASSTAHGTQYF. As DNA, the CDR3 is TGTGCCAGCAGCACAGCTCATGGTACGCAGTATTTT.

The J gene is TRBJ1-2, the V gene TRBV29-1, with TRBD1 matching 7 bases. Germline lookup yields CDR1 SQVTM and CDR2 ANQGSEA. CDR3 length: 14 residues. The junction had 3 bases not matched to a gene; V was cut back by 1 base and J by 1 base. The CDR3 reads CSVEGTGRNYGYTF. Here the CDR3 DNA reads TGCAGCGTTGAAGGGACAGGACGTAACTATGGCTACACCTTC.

V and J are TRBV19 and TRBJ2-3; the match to TRBD2 covers 7 bases. Trimming at V came to 6 bases and at J to 5 bases, leaving 23 bases not matched to a gene. Germline CDR1 is LNHDA and CDR2 is SQIVND (reference sequence). CDR3 length: 19 amino acids. CDR3 DNA sequence: TGTGCCAGTAGGCCTGTGTGGCGGGAGAGATCGGGAATACAAGATACGCAGTATTTT. Protein: CASRPVWRERSGIQDTQYF. The full variable domain, with the rest looked up from reference TRBV19 and TRBJ2-3, is DGGITQSPKYLFRKEGQNVTLSCEQNLNHDAMYWYRQDPGQGLRLIYYSQIVNDFQKGDIAEGYSVSREKKESFPLTVTSAQKNPTAFYLCASRPVWRERSGIQDTQYFGPGTRLTVL.

The chain links TRBV7-2 to TRBJ1-5; the match to TRBD1 covers 10 bases. V dropped 1 base and J dropped 9; count of bases not matched to a gene: 12. The CDR3 length is 17 residues. Germline V gives CDR1 SGHTA, CDR2 FQGNSA. CDR3 protein: CASSLGTGGPLHRPQHF. The CDR3 DNA reads as TGTGCCAGCAGCTTAGGGACAGGGGGGCCCCTGCATCGGCCCCAGCATTTT.

The rearrangement uses TRBV29-1 and TRBJ2-3; 7 bases align to TRBD2. The J segment lost 5 bases and the V segment lost 7 bases, leaving 15 bases of the junction unmatched. In germline, CDR1 is SQVTM, CDR2 ANQGSEA. CDR3 length: 15 amino acids. CDR3 sequence reads: CSGGGINPPRDTQYF. DNA of the CDR3: TGCAGCGGGGGGGGGATTAACCCACCAAGAGATACGCAGTATTTT.

The V call is TRBV5-6, the J call TRBJ1-1, with D maybe TRBD1 (5 bases). V lost 5 bases and J 7 bases, leaving 9 bases between the germline ends. This CDR3 is built from 11 residues. CDR1 is SGHDT and CDR2 is YYEEEE in the germline V gene. The CDR3 coding sequence is TGTGCCAGCAGTATAGGGGTTGAAGCTTTCTTT. This sequence encodes CASSIGVEAFF.